These T cell receptor beta chains were read from a single sample in a study of T cell responses to AZD1222 COVID-19 vaccine. Libraries were prepared by immunoSEQ multiplex PCR; TCRdb keeps only in-frame clonotypes and omits some of them. The table shows around 52,000 clones, with approximately 83% occurring only once. Here the sequenced sample was peripheral blood, taken on day 0 of AZD1222 vaccination. The receptors here all came from an adult in good health. CDR3s include the opening cysteine and the closing phenylalanine or tryptophan. A D gene is named only where the DNA matches it firmly. The listing skips clone size in some rows; elsewhere it reads once, few, many or a size class.

J | length | size | D | V | DNA | CDR3
TRBJ2-5 | 14 | - | - | TRBV27 | TGTGCCAGCAGTCTGATGGGGCGACAAGAGACCCAGTACTTC | CASSLMGRQETQYF
TRBJ1-3 | 17 | - | - | TRBV5-1 | TGCGCCAGCAGCTTGCGGGGCTACCCGGACTCTGGAAACACCATATATTTT | CASSLRGYPDSGNTIYF
TRBJ1-2 | 12 | - | - | TRBV29-1 | TGCAGCGTAGGGGGGACTGACTATGGCTACACCTTC | CSVGGTDYGYTF
TRBJ1-1 | 15 | once | - | TRBV4-1 | TGCGCCAGCAGCCAAGCTCCGGGCCGGAGAACTGAAGCTTTCTTT | CASSQAPGRRTEAFF
TRBJ1-6 | 14 | once | - | TRBV4-2 | TGTGCCAGCAGCCAAGCTGGGGGTGATTCACCCCTCCACTTT | CASSQAGGDSPLHF
TRBJ1-2 | 12 | - | - | TRBV3-1/TRBV3-2 | TGTGCCAGCAGCCAAGCCAGGGATGGCTACACCTTC | CASSQARDGYTF
TRBJ1-1 | 14 | - | - | TRBV7-8 | TGTGCCAGCAGCTTACATCAGGGGTACACTGAAGCTTTCTTT | CASSLHQGYTEAFF
TRBJ2-1 | 21 | - | - | TRBV27 | TGTGCCAGCAGTTGGGGGGGGTGGGCTCCAAAGACAGGAAGGTTGAACAATGAGCAGTTCTTC | CASSWGGWAPKTGRLNNEQFF
TRBJ1-5 | 15 | - | - | TRBV4-1 | TGCGCCAGCAGCCAAGGGCATAAGGGGCACCAGCCCCAGCATTTT | CASSQGHKGHQPQHF
TRBJ2-4 | 14 | - | TRBD1 | TRBV6-5 | TGTGCCAGCAGTTCGACAGGGACAACAATGGTTCAGTACTTC | CASSSTGTTMVQYF
TRBJ2-1 | 13 | few | - | TRBV12-3/TRBV12-4 | TGTGCCAGCAGTTTGGGGACTGTCTTTGAGCAGTTCTTC | CASSLGTVFEQFF
TRBJ1-4 | 19 | - | TRBD1 | TRBV7-6 | TGTGCCAGCCCCTACGAGTTATTACCGGGACAGGGGGGCAATGAAAAACTGTTTTTT | CASPYELLPGQGGNEKLFF
TRBJ2-3 | 14 | - | TRBD2 | TRBV9 | TGTGCCAGCAGCCCTAGCGGGGGGAGGGATACGCAGTATTTT | CASSPSGGRDTQYF
TRBJ1-6 | 14 | - | - | TRBV28 | TGTGCCAGCAGTTTACTCGATTTTAATTCACCCCTCCACTTT | CASSLLDFNSPLHF
TRBJ1-2 | 16 | - | TRBD1 | TRBV4-3 | TGCGCCAGCAGCCAAGATGGGGACAGTATCGTGTTGGATTGGACCTTC | CASSQDGDSIVLDWTF
TRBJ2-7 | 15 | - | - | TRBV6-5 | TGTGCCAGCAGTTTACGTCGGACGGGAACCTACGAGCAGTACTTC | CASSLRRTGTYEQYF
TRBJ2-2 | 14 | - | - | TRBV9 | TGTGCCAGCAGCCCCCGTGCCGACACCGGGGAGCTGTTTTTT | CASSPRADTGELFF
TRBJ1-6 | 15 | - | TRBD1 | TRBV4-3 | TGCGCCAGCAGCGACCGACAGGGTGGTAATTCACCCCTCCACTTT | CASSDRQGGNSPLHF
TRBJ1-2 | 14 | - | - | TRBV6-5 | TGTGCCAGCACCAGACTCCCCGTCAGACATGGCTACACCTTC | CASTRLPVRHGYTF
TRBJ1-2 | 13 | - | - | TRBV10-3 | TGTGCCATCAGTGAGCCCGAGGACGGAATCTACACCTTC | CAISEPEDGIYTF
TRBJ1-5 | 13 | many | - | TRBV30 | TGTGCCTGGAGTCTGGAGAACTTCAGGACCCAGCATTTT | CAWSLENFRTQHF
TRBJ2-5 | 17 | - | TRBD2 | TRBV7-2 | TGTGCCAGCAGCTCCGGACTAGCGGGAGAATTCTTGGAGACCCAGTACTTC | CASSSGLAGEFLETQYF
TRBJ1-3 | 13 | - | - | TRBV7-2 | TGTGCCAGCAGCTTCTCGGGGGGTAACACCATATATTTT | CASSFSGGNTIYF
TRBJ1-2 | 14 | - | - | TRBV7-9 | TGTGCCAGCAGCTTAGTTAGCAGCGCTTATGGCTACACCTTC | CASSLVSSAYGYTF
TRBJ1-2 | 10 | few | - | TRBV2 | TGTGCCAGCAGTGGAAATGGCTACACCTTC | CASSGNGYTF
TRBJ2-5 | 14 | - | TRBD2 | TRBV7-8 | TGTGCCAGCAGCTTAGAGCGGGGCCAAGAGACCCAGTACTTC | CASSLERGQETQYF
TRBJ1-1 | 15 | - | TRBD1 | TRBV28 | TGTGCCAGCAGTTTACAGGGGGGTTTGAACACTGAAGCTTTCTTT | CASSLQGGLNTEAFF
TRBJ2-1 | 14 | - | - | TRBV9 | TGTGCCAGCAGCGTAGAGAGTAGGTCGGGTGAGCAGTTCTTC | CASSVESRSGEQFF
TRBJ2-7 | 19 | few | - | TRBV28 | TGTGCCAGCAAGGGACAGGGACTAGTCTCAAGCCCAACTCTCTACGAGCAGTACTTC | CASKGQGLVSSPTLYEQYF
TRBJ1-1 | 13 | - | - | TRBV6-5 | TGTGCCAGCAACCGGGATGAAGTCACTGAAGCTTTCTTT | CASNRDEVTEAFF
TRBJ1-2 | 13 | few | - | TRBV6-5 | TGTGCCAGCAGTCCCCAGTTTAGCTATGGCTACACCTTC | CASSPQFSYGYTF
TRBJ1-2 | 16 | few | TRBD1 | TRBV7-3 | TGTGCCAGCAGCTTGGGGCCAGGGGGCGATCACTATGGCTACACCTTC | CASSLGPGGDHYGYTF
TRBJ1-1 | 11 | - | - | TRBV6-5 | TGTGCCAGCAGGCGTGGCACTGAAGCTTTCTTT | CASRRGTEAFF
TRBJ1-6 | 15 | once | - | TRBV7-6 | TGTGCCAGCAGCTTATCTCCTGAGGGTAATTCACCCCTCCACTTT | CASSLSPEGNSPLHF
TRBJ1-2 | 14 | - | TRBD1 | TRBV5-6 | TGTGCCAGCAGCTTTGGGACAGCCTCCTATGGCTACACCTTC | CASSFGTASYGYTF
TRBJ1-1 | 12 | few | - | TRBV6-1 | TGTGCCAGCAGTGAAGTGGGGGTTCGGGCTTTCTTT | CASSEVGVRAFF
TRBJ1-2 | 15 | - | TRBD1 | TRBV6-5 | TGTGCCAGCATTGCGGGGACAGGGGATCTCTATGGCTACACCTTC | CASIAGTGDLYGYTF
TRBJ2-1 | 13 | - | - | TRBV6-5 | TGTGCCAGCACCCTGGGACCTTTCAATGAGCAGTTCTTC | CASTLGPFNEQFF
TRBJ1-1 | 12 | few | TRBD1 | TRBV3-1/TRBV3-2 | TGTGCCAGCAGCCTTACAGGGGGCACGGCTTTCTTT | CASSLTGGTAFF
TRBJ2-7 | 14 | - | TRBD1 | TRBV3-1/TRBV3-2 | TGTGCCAGCAGCCCGACAGGGGTGGGCTACGAGCAGTACTTC | CASSPTGVGYEQYF
TRBJ2-1 | 14 | - | TRBD2 | TRBV5-1 | TGCGCCAGCAGCCACATAGCGGGACCGAATGAGCAGTTCTTC | CASSHIAGPNEQFF
TRBJ1-3 | 14 | once | TRBD1 | TRBV7-2 | TGTGCCAGCAGCCTCGACAGGGGCGTAGTCACCATATATTTT | CASSLDRGVVTIYF
TRBJ2-7 | 15 | few | - | TRBV6-5 | TGTGCCAGCACCGTTCGGGCCGACGGGGGCCACGAGCAGTACTTC | CASTVRADGGHEQYF
TRBJ1-2 | 14 | - | - | TRBV19 | TGTGCCAGTAGAGGCCCCGGGGTATCCTATGGCTACACCTTC | CASRGPGVSYGYTF
TRBJ1-5 | 14 | - | - | TRBV27 | TGTGCCAGCAGTTTATATCGGGTAGATCAGCCCCAGCATTTT | CASSLYRVDQPQHF
TRBJ1-2 | 12 | - | - | TRBV6-5 | TGTGCCAGCAGTCCACCGAGGGGCGGCTACACCTTC | CASSPPRGGYTF
TRBJ1-5 | 13 | - | - | TRBV19 | TGTGCCAGTAACGGGGGAAGGAATCAGCCCCAGCATTTT | CASNGGRNQPQHF
TRBJ1-5 | 14 | - | - | TRBV19 | TGTGCCAGTAGTGGGGAGGGTCTCTCGGTTACCCAGCATTTT | CASSGEGLSVTQHF